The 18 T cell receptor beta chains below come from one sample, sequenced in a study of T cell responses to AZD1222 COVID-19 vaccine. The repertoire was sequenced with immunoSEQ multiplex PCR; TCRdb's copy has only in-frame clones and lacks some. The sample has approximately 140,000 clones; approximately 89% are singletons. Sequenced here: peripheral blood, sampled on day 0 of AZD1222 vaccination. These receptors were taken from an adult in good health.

CDR3 nucleotide sequence: TGTGCCAGCACCCTAAGGAACAGGGCCTCTGGAAACACCATATATTTT. Translating it yields CASTLRNRASGNTIYF. This sequence joins TRBV3-1 (or the pseudogene TRBV3-2) and TRBJ1-3; the D gene is possibly TRBD1 (6 bases). The germline CDR1 and CDR2 sequences are LGHDT and YNNKEL (reference sequence). V lost 7 bases and J lost 0, with 16 bases in between. This CDR3 is built from 16 residues.

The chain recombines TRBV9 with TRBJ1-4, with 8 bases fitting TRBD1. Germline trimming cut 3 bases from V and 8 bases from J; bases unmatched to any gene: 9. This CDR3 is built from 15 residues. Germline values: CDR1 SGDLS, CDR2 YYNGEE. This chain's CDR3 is CASSASGGLREKLFF. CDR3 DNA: TGTGCCAGCAGCGCCTCAGGGGGCTTGAGGGAAAAACTGTTTTTT.

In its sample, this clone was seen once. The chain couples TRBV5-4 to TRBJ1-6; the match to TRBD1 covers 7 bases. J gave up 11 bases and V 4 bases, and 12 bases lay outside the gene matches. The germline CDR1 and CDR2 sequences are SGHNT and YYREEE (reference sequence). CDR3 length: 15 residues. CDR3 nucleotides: TGTGCCAGCAGCACAGGGGCGACCGAGATTGCACCCCTCCACTTT. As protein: CASSTGATEIAPLHF.

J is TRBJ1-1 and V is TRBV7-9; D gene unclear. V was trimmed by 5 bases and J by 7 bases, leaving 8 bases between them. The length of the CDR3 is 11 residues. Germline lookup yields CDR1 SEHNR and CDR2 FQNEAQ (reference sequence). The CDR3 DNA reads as TGTGCCAGCAGCCCAGCGAATGAAGCTTTCTTT. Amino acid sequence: CASSPANEAFF.

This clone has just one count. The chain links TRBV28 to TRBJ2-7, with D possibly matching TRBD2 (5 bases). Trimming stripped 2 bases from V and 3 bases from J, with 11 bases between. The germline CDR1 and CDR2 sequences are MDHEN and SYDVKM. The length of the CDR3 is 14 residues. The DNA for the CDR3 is TGTGCCAGCAGTTTAACTCCCCGGGGCTACGAGCAGTACTTC. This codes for CASSLTPRGYEQYF.

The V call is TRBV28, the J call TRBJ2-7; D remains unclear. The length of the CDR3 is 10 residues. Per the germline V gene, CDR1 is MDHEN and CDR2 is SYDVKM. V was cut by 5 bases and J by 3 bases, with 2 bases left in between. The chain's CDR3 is CASSLYEQYF. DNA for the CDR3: TGTGCCAGCAGTCTCTACGAGCAGTACTTC.

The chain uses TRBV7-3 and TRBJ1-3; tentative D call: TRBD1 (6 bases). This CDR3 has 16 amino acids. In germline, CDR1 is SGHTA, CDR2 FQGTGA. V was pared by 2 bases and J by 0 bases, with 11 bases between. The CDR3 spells CASSLGTPSSGNTIYF. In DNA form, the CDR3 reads TGTGCCAGCAGCTTAGGGACACCGAGCTCTGGAAACACCATATATTTT.

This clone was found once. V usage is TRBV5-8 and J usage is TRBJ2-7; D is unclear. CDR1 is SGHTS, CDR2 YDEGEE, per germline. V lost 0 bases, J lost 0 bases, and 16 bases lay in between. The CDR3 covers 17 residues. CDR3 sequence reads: CASSLAFGTVSSYEQYF. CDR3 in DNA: TGTGCCAGCAGCTTGGCCTTTGGAACTGTGAGCTCCTACGAGCAGTACTTC.

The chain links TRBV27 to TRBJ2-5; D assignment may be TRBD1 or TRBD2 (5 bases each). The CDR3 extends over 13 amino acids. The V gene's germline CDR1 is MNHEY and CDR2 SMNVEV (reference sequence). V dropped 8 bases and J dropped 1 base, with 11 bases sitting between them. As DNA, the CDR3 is TGTGCCAGCGGGGACCAGACCCAAGAGACCCAGTACTTC. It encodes CASGDQTQETQYF.

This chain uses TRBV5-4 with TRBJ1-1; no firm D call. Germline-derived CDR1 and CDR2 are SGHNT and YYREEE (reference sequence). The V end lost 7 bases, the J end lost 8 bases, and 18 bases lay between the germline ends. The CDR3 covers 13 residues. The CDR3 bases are TGTGCCAGCTGGGGAACCGGGGTAGGAGAAGCTTTCTTT. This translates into CASWGTGVGEAFF.

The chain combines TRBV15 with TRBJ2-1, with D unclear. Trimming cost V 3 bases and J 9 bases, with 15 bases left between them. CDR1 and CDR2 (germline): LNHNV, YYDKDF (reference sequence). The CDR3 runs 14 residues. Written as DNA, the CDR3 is TGTGCCACCAGCAGGCAGAGATCCGTGCTTGAGCAGTTCTTC. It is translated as CATSRQRSVLEQFF.

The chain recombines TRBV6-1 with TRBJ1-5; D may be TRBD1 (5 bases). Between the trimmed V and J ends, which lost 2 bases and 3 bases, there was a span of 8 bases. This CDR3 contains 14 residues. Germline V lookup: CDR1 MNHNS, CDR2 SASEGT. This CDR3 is CASSESRANQPQHF. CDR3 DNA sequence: TGTGCCAGCAGTGAATCCAGGGCCAATCAGCCCCAGCATTTT.

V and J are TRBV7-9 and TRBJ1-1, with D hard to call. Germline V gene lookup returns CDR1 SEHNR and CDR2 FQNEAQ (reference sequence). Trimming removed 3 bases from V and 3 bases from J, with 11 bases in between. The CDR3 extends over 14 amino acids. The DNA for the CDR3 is TGTGCCAGCAGCTTCGGGGAGGGCCACACTGAAGCTTTCTTT. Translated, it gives CASSFGEGHTEAFF.

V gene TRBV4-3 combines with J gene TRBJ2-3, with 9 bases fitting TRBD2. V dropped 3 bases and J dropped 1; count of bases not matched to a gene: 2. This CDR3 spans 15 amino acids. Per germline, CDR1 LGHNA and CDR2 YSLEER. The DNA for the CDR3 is TGCGCCAGCAGCCACGCGGGGGGGCGCACAGATACGCAGTATTTT. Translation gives CASSHAGGRTDTQYF.

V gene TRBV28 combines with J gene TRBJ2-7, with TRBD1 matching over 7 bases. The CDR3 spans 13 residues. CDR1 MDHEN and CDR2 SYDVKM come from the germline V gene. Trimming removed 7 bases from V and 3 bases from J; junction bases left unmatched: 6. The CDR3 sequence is CASNWDSDYEQYF. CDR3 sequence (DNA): TGTGCCAGCAACTGGGACAGCGACTACGAGCAGTACTTC.

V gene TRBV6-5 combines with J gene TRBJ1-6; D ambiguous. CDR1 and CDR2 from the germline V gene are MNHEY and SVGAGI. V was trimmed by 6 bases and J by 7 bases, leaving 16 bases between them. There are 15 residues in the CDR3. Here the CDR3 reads CASRPPGRMNSPLHF. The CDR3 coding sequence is TGTGCCAGCAGACCCCCCGGGAGAATGAATTCACCCCTCCACTTT.

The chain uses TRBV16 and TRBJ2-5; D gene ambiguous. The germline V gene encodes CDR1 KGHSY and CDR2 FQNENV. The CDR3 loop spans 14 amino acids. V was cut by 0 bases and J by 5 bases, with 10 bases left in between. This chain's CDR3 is CASSQSSRWETQYF. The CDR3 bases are TGTGCCAGCAGCCAATCTAGTCGTTGGGAGACCCAGTACTTC.

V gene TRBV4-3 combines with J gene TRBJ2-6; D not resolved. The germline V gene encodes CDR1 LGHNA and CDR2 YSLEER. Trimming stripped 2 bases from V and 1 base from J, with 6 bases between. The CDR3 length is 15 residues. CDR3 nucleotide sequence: TGCGCCAGCAGCCAATGGATGTCTGGGGCCAACGTCCTGACTTTC. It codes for CASSQWMSGANVLTF.